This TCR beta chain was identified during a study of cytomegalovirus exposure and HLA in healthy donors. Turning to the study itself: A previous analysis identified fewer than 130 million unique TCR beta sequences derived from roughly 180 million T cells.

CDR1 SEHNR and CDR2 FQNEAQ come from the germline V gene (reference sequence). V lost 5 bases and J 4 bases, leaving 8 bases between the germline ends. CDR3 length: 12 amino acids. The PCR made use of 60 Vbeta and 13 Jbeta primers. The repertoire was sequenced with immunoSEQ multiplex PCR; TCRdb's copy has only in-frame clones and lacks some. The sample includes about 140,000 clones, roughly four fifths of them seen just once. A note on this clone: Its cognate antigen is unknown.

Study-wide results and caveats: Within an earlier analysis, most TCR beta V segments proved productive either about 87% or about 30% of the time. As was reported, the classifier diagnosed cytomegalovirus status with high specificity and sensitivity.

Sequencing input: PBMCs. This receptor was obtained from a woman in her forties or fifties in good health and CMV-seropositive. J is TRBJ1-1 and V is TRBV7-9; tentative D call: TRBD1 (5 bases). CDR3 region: CASSPGGTEAFF. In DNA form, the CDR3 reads TGTGCCAGCAGCCCGGGGGGCACTGAAGCTTTCTTT.